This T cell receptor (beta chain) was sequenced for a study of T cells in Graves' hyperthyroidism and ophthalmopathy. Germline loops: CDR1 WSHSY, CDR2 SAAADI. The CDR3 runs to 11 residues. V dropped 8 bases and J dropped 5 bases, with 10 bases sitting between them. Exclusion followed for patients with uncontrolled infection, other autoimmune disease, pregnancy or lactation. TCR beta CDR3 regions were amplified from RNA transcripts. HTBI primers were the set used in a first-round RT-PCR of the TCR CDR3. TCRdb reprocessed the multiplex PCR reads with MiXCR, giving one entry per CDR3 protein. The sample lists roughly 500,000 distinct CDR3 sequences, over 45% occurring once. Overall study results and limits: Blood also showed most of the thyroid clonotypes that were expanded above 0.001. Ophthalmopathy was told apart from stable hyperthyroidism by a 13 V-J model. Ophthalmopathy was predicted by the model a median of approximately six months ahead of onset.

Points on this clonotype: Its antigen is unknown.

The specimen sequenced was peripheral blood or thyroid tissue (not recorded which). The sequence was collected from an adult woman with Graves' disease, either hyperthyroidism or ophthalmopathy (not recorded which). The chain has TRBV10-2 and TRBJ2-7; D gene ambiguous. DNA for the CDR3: TGCGCCAGCGGGCCTCTCGACGAGCAGTACTTC. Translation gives CASGPLDEQYF.